This passage covers 3 T cell receptor beta chains from one sample sequenced in a study of shared clonotypes between healthy human individuals. Method: immunoSEQ multiplex PCR; TCRdb's copy keeps in-frame clones and lacks some. Of hundreds of thousands of clones listed, approximately 95% are singletons. Input material: naive CD4+ T cells sorted from blood. Stated subset: CD45RA+ positively selected. The receptors originated from a woman in her 30s in good health.

This clone occurred once. J is TRBJ1-1 and V is TRBV30; D may be TRBD1 (5 bases). Germline V gene sequence: CDR1 GTSNPN, CDR2 SVGIG (reference sequence). CDR3 length equals 13 residues. Trimming cost V 0 bases and J 7 bases, with 12 bases left between them. The CDR3 region is CAWSVLGPGEAFF. The DNA for the CDR3 is TGTGCCTGGAGTGTCCTGGGGCCGGGTGAAGCTTTCTTT.

J is TRBJ2-5 and V is TRBV2; the match to TRBD2 covers 9 bases. Trimming cost V 2 bases and J 4 bases; bases outside gene matches: 5. CDR3 size: 15 residues. Germline V gene lookup returns CDR1 SNHLY and CDR2 FYNNEI. Here the CDR3 reads CASSENSGRGETQYF. DNA for the CDR3: TGTGCCAGCAGTGAAAATAGCGGGAGAGGAGAGACCCAGTACTTC. Together with reference TRBV2 and TRBJ2-5, the CDR3 gives the full variable domain: EPEVTQTPSHQVTQMGQEVILRCVPISNHLYFYWYRQILGQKVEFLVSFYNNEISEKSEIFDDQFSVERPDGSNFTLKIRSTKLEDSAMYFCASSENSGRGETQYFGPGTRLLVL.

The rearrangement links TRBV4-2 to TRBJ2-7; weak D call: TRBD2 (6 bases). Trimming took off 4 bases at V and 5 bases at J, with 15 bases between the two ends. The CDR3 extends over 14 amino acids. Germline V gene data show CDR1 as LGHNA and CDR2 as YNFKEQ. The CDR3 loop is CASSPGLPPDEQYF. In DNA form, the CDR3 reads TGTGCCAGCAGCCCGGGACTGCCACCGGACGAGCAGTACTTC.